The rows below give T cell receptor beta chains drawn from one sample of a study of chemoradiotherapy in HPV16-positive cancers. Here immunoSEQ multiplex PCR was the method, and the copy in TCRdb shows in-frame clones only, minus some. Counted here are 6,500 to 9,000 clones, 75% to 90% occurring once; the ten biggest clones make up roughly 2.5%. Here the sequenced sample was tumor tissue, taken from a patient who underwent chemoradiotherapy. These receptors all come from a human donor with HPV-associated anogenital cancer. The CDR3 runs from the conserved cysteine through the conserved F or W. The order of the fields is V gene, J gene, D gene, CDR3 length, CDR3 DNA, CDR3 protein. D genes are given only for firm matches.

TRBV9,TRBJ2-5,NA,16,TGTGCCAGCAGCGTAGAAACAGGAGGGGAGCAAGAGACCCAGTACTTC,CASSVETGGEQETQYF
TRBV11-2,TRBJ2-1,TRBD2,16,TGTGCCAGCAGCTCCTTACTAGCGGGAGGGCTCTATGAGCAGTTCTTC,CASSSLLAGGLYEQFF
TRBV10-3,TRBJ2-1,NA,14,TGTGCCATCAGTCCCACCGGGGGGCTCCATGAGCAGTTCTTC,CAISPTGGLHEQFF
TRBV15,TRBJ2-7,NA,14,TGTGCCACCAGCAAAACAGGGGACTCGGGTGAGCAGTACTTC,CATSKTGDSGEQYF
TRBV30,TRBJ2-5,NA,16,TGTGCCTGGAGTACGAAGGGCCGGGTACGATCGGAGACCCAGTACTTC,CAWSTKGRVRSETQYF
TRBV7-2,TRBJ1-2,NA,12,TGTGCCAGCAGCTTAGGTGACTATGGCTACACCTTC,CASSLGDYGYTF
TRBV27,TRBJ2-2,NA,17,TGTGCCAGCAGTCCCTTTGGACGCACCCAGAACACCGGGGAGCTGTTTTTT,CASSPFGRTQNTGELFF
TRBV5-6,TRBJ2-5,TRBD2,16,TGTGCCAGCAGCGCCCTGACTAGCGGGAGGCGGGAGACCCAGTACTTC,CASSALTSGRRETQYF
TRBV5-1,TRBJ1-6,NA,14,TGCGCCAGCAGCTCCGGGACCCATAATTCACCCCTCCACTTT,CASSSGTHNSPLHF
TRBV4-2,TRBJ2-5,TRBD2,14,TGTGCCAGCAGACAAGCGGGGGGGTCCGAGACCCAGTACTTC,CASRQAGGSETQYF
TRBV19,TRBJ2-7,NA,13,TGTGCCAGTAGTATGTTCGGGAAACGGGAGCAGTACTTC,CASSMFGKREQYF
TRBV7-7,TRBJ2-5,NA,14,TGTGCTAGCAGCGGCATACAGGGTTGGGAGACCCAGTACTTC,CASSGIQGWETQYF
TRBV4-1,TRBJ2-5,NA,13,TGCGCCAGCAGCCGACAGGTTCAAGAGACCCAGTACTTC,CASSRQVQETQYF
TRBV15,TRBJ2-7,NA,12,TGTGCCACCAGCTTACCCCAGGGAGTTGCGTACTTC,CATSLPQGVAYF
TRBV18,TRBJ1-2,NA,13,TGTGCCAGCTCACCATTGGGAGGGGTTGGCTACACCTTC,CASSPLGGVGYTF
TRBV14,TRBJ2-7,TRBD1,15,TGTGCCAGCAGCGAACGGACAGGTCTCGCTCTAAGGCAGTACTTC,CASSERTGLALRQYF
TRBV14,TRBJ1-6,TRBD1,14,TGTGCCAGCAGCCTCGGGACAGGGTGGCCACCCCTCCACTTT,CASSLGTGWPPLHF
TRBV7-9,TRBJ1-1,NA,16,TGTGCCAGCAGCCCCCAACGGCAGGGCGTTTTCACTGAAGCTTTCTTT,CASSPQRQGVFTEAFF
TRBV11-3,TRBJ2-7,NA,15,TGTGCCAGCAGCTTATACAGAGACCTAATCTACGAGCAGTACTTC,CASSLYRDLIYEQYF
TRBV15,TRBJ2-7,NA,18,TGTGCCACCAGCAGAGACGGGGATCTCCGGGGCAGTAGTGACGAGCAGTACTTC,CATSRDGDLRGSSDEQYF
TRBV5-1,TRBJ2-3,NA,15,TGCGCCAGCAGCTTTGGGAACCCGGGGACAGATACGCAGTATTTT,CASSFGNPGTDTQYF
TRBV28,TRBJ1-3,NA,14,TGTGCCAGCAGTGTCTGGGGGTACGGAAACACCATATATTTT,CASSVWGYGNTIYF
TRBV30,TRBJ2-3,NA,14,TGTGCCTGGAGTAGTTTTACTAGCACAGATACGCAGTATTTT,CAWSSFTSTDTQYF
TRBV5-1,TRBJ2-7,NA,15,TGCGCCAGCACCTCATGGCCCAAACGAGGGGACGAGCAGTACTTC,CASTSWPKRGDEQYF